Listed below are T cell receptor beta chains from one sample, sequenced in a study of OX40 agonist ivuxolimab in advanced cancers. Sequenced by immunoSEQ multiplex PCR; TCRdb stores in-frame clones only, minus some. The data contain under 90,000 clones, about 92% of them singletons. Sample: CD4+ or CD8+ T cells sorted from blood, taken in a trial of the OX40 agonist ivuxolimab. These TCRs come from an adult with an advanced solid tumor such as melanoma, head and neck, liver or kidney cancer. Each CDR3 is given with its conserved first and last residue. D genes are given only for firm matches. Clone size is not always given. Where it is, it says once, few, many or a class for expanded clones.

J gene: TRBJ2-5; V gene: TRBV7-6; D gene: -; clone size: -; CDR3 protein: CASSLAQGGETQYF; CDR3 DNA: TGTGCCAGCAGCTTAGCACAGGGCGGAGAGACCCAGTACTTC
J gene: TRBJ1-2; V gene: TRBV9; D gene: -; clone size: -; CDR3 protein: CASSQGPTDSLYGYTF; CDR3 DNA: TGTGCCAGCAGCCAGGGGCCCACGGACAGTCTCTATGGCTACACCTTC
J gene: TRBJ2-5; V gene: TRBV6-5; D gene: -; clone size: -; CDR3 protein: CASRNTDWLQETQYF; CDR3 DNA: TGTGCCAGCAGGAATACAGACTGGCTCCAAGAGACCCAGTACTTC
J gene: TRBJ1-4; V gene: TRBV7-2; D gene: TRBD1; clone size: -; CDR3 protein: CASSQPGQDNEKLFF; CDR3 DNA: TGTGCCAGCAGCCAACCGGGACAGGATAATGAAAAACTGTTTTTT
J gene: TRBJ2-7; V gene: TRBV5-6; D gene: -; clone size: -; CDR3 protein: CASSLVGSFWEQYF; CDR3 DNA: TGTGCCAGCAGCTTGGTTGGGAGTTTTTGGGAGCAGTACTTC
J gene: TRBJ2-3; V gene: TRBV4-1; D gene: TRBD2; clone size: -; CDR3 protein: CASSQEQREGDTQYF; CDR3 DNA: TGCGCCAGCAGCCAAGAGCAGCGGGAGGGAGATACGCAGTATTTT
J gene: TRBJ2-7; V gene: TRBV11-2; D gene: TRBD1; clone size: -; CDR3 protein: CASSPSTGWGTHEQYF; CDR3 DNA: TGTGCCAGCAGCCCATCGACAGGGTGGGGGACCCACGAGCAGTACTTC
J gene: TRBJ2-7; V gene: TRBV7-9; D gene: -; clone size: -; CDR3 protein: CASSPDKDEQYF; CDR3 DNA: TGTGCCAGCAGTCCAGATAAGGACGAGCAGTACTTC
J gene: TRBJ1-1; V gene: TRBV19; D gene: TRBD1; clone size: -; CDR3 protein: CATRTGRATEAFF; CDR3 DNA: TGTGCCACCCGGACAGGGCGGGCCACTGAAGCTTTCTTT
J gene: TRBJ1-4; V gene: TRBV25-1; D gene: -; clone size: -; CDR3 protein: CASSERPYRSTNEKLFF; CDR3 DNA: TGTGCCAGCAGTGAACGTCCGTACAGGTCAACTAATGAAAAACTGTTTTTT
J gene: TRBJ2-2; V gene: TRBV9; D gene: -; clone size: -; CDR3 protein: CASSVGREYAGELFF; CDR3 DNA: TGTGCCAGCAGCGTAGGCAGGGAGTATGCCGGGGAGCTGTTTTTT
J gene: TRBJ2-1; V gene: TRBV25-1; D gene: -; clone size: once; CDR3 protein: CASSSDLGPYNEQFF; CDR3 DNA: TGTGCCAGCAGTTCTGACCTAGGCCCCTACAATGAGCAGTTCTTC
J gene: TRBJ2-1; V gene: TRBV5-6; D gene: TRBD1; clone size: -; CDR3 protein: CASSRGTGPNEQFF; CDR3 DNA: TGTGCCAGCAGCCGGGGGACAGGGCCCAATGAGCAGTTCTTC
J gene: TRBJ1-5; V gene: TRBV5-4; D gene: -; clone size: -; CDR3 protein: CASSSGGLGQPQHF; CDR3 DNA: TGTGCCAGCAGCTCTGGGGGGCTAGGACAGCCCCAGCATTTT
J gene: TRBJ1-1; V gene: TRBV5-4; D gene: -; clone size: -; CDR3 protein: CASSLGGGMTGPSEAFF; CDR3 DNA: TGTGCCAGCAGCTTGGGGGGCGGGATGACAGGACCCTCTGAAGCTTTCTTT
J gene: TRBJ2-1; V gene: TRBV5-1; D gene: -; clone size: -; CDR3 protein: CASSSQRTYNEQFF; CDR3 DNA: TGCGCCAGCAGCTCTCAGCGGACCTACAATGAGCAGTTCTTC
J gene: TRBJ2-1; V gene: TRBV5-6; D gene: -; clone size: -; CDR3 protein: CASSFGFYNEQFF; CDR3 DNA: TGTGCCAGCAGCTTTGGATTTTACAATGAGCAGTTCTTC
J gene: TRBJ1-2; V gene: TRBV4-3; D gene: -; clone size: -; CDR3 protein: CASSQDWQGTGSGYTF; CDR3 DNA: TGCGCCAGCAGCCAAGATTGGCAGGGAACCGGTAGTGGCTACACCTTC